One T cell receptor (beta chain) is described in this entry. V dropped 6 bases and J dropped 14; count of bases not matched to a gene: 7. Germline CDR1 is KGHSH and CDR2 is LQKENI. The CDR3 contains 14 residues. With 60 Vbeta and 13 Jbeta primers, the PCR was carried out. Only in-frame clones appear in the TCRdb table, and some are missing; sequencing was by immunoSEQ multiplex PCR. Seen here are 200,000 to 250,000 clones, 77% observed once, and the top ten hold approximately 2.6%. This record belongs to a study of cytomegalovirus exposure and HLA in healthy donors. The clonotype originates from a woman aged 55-69 years in good health and CMV-seropositive. What was sequenced was PBMCs. V is TRBV18 and J is TRBJ2-1; 16 nucleotides match TRBD2. CDR3 nucleotides: TGTGCCAGCTCGGGGACTAGCGGGAGGGCAGATGAGTTCTTC. Translation: CASSGTSGRADEFF.